This passage covers 25 T cell receptor beta chains from one sample sequenced in a study of blood T cell repertoires in COVID-19. The method was immunoSEQ multiplex PCR; TCRdb's version includes in-frame clones alone and lacks a portion of them. There are around 97,000 clones in the sample; 70% to 85% occur only once, and more than 9% lies in the top ten. Sequencing used peripheral blood. These receptors originate from a man aged 70-80 years with acute or convalescent COVID-19.

The V and J genes are TRBV3-1 (or the pseudogene TRBV3-2) and TRBJ1-2; D is uncertain. From germline, CDR1 is LGHDT and CDR2 YNNKEL (reference sequence). The CDR3 has 15 amino acids. Trimming removed 0 bases from V and 0 bases from J, with 8 bases in between. The CDR3 DNA sequence: TGTGCCAGCAGCCAAGAAACCCGCGCTAACTATGGCTACACCTTC. The encoded protein is CASSQETRANYGYTF.

V usage is TRBV9 and J usage is TRBJ1-4, with a possible D match to TRBD1 (5 bases). The germline V and J ends were trimmed by 3 bases and 2 bases, with 17 bases remaining between them. The CDR3 loop spans 17 amino acids. Per germline, CDR1 SGDLS and CDR2 YYNGEE. DNA of the CDR3: TGTGCCAGCAGCGCTGTATGGCAGGGTTCGACTAATGAAAAACTGTTTTTT. It is translated as CASSAVWQGSTNEKLFF.

This clone showed up just once. This CDR3 reads CASSQGETSEAFF. Here the CDR3 DNA reads TGTGCCAGCAGCCAAGGGGAGACCTCTGAAGCTTTCTTT. This sequence joins TRBV14 and TRBJ1-1, with no clear D. The CDR3 runs to 13 residues. The V end was cut by 1 base, the J end by 6 bases, with 9 bases between. Germline loops: CDR1 SGHDN, CDR2 FVKESK.

The chain joins TRBV19 to TRBJ1-2; D ambiguous. V was shortened by 8 bases and J by 0 bases, with 16 bases between the two germline ends. Germline CDR1 reads LNHDA; CDR2 reads SQIVND (reference sequence). The CDR3 has 15 amino acids. CDR3 coding DNA: TGTGCCAGTTGTCGTGTGATGGCGGCTAACTATGGCTACACCTTC. Its translation is CASCRVMAANYGYTF.

The chain has TRBV14 and TRBJ2-3; 8 bases agree with TRBD2. The J segment lost 2 bases and the V segment lost 1 base, leaving 5 bases of the junction unmatched. The CDR3 totals 16 residues. Germline V CDR1 and CDR2: SGHDN, FVKESK. CDR3 bases: TGTGCCAGCAGCCAAGTTTTAGCGGGAAACACAGATACGCAGTATTTT. Its translation is CASSQVLAGNTDTQYF. Supplemented by reference TRBV14 and TRBJ2-3, the full variable domain reads EAGVTQFPSHSVIEKGQTVTLRCDPISGHDNLYWYRRVMGKEIKFLLHFVKESKQDESGMPNNRFLAERTGGTYSTLKVQPAELEDSGVYFCASSQVLAGNTDTQYFGPGTRLTVL.

V usage is TRBV28 and J usage is TRBJ1-4; 11 bases are shared with TRBD1. The CDR3 sequence is 14 residues long. Germline assignment: CDR1 MDHEN and CDR2 SYDVKM. The V gene end was trimmed by 5 bases and the J gene end by 10 bases; junction bases not matched to a gene: 6. The CDR3 DNA is TGTGCCAGCAGTCCCGGGACAGGGGGAGGAAAACTGTTTTTT. Its translation: CASSPGTGGGKLFF.

The chain uses TRBV15 and TRBJ2-5, with D possibly matching TRBD2 (5 bases). The V end lost 5 bases, the J end lost 5 bases, and 18 bases lay between the germline ends. Looked up from germline, CDR1 is LNHNV and CDR2 is YYDKDF (reference sequence). The CDR3 loop spans 15 amino acids. Here the CDR3 reads CATSRTPTRAETQYF. For the CDR3, the DNA is TGTGCCACCAGCCGTACCCCCACTAGAGCTGAGACCCAGTACTTC.

The chain couples TRBV7-2 to TRBJ2-7; weak D call: TRBD2 (6 bases). Germline CDR1 reads SGHTA; CDR2 reads FQGNSA. CDR3 length: 14 amino acids. With 0 bases removed from V and 3 bases from J, the gap between germline ends came to 9 bases. The DNA of the CDR3 is TGTGCCAGCAGCTTAGCGGGGGGATACTACGAGCAGTACTTC. This sequence encodes CASSLAGGYYEQYF. Full variable domain (rest looked up from reference TRBV7-2 and TRBJ2-7): GAGVSQSPSNKVTEKGKDVELRCDPISGHTALYWYRQSLGQGLEFLIYFQGNSAPDKSGLPSDRFSAERTGGSVSTLTIQRTQQEDSAVYLCASSLAGGYYEQYFGPGTRLTVT.

DNA for the CDR3: TGTGCCATCAGGGGGGGAGGGGCGTCGGACACCATATATTTT. Translation gives CAIRGGGASDTIYF. The rearrangement links TRBV10-3 to TRBJ1-3; D may be TRBD1 (5 bases). The germline gives CDR1 ENHRY, CDR2 SYGVKD. This CDR3 contains 14 residues. Trimming pared 6 bases from V and 8 bases from J, leaving 17 bases between.

A few counts support this clone. V is TRBV4-1 and J is TRBJ2-7; D perhaps matches TRBD1 (7 bases). Germline loops: CDR1 MGHRA, CDR2 YSYEKL. The CDR3 is made up of 16 amino acids. V lost 1 base, J lost 4 bases, and 17 bases lay in between. This CDR3 is CASSQVPLQGGYEQYF. Here the CDR3 DNA reads TGCGCCAGCAGCCAAGTTCCCCTCCAGGGGGGTTACGAGCAGTACTTC.

The V call is TRBV19, the J call TRBJ1-5; no clear D gene. There are 15 residues in the CDR3. The V and J ends lost 5 bases and 0 bases respectively, with 11 bases between them. Germline V gene lookup returns CDR1 LNHDA and CDR2 SQIVND (reference sequence). In DNA form, the CDR3 reads TGTGCCAGTAGTTATGACGGGGATAGCAATCAGCCCCAGCATTTT. Translation: CASSYDGDSNQPQHF.

This clone was picked up a small number of times. The chain employs TRBV18 and TRBJ1-2; no definite D call. This CDR3 is built from 11 residues. The ends were cut back, 4 bases at V and 7 bases at J, with 7 bases in the middle. Germline CDR1 KGHSH, CDR2 LQKENI. The CDR3: CASSRGSGYTF. DNA for the CDR3: TGTGCCAGCTCACGAGGGTCTGGCTACACCTTC.

The chain joins TRBV30 to TRBJ1-6; D is unclear. V lost 1 base and J 7 bases, leaving 2 bases between the germline ends. CDR1 and CDR2 from the germline V gene are GTSNPN and SVGIG (reference sequence). The CDR3 contains 11 residues. As DNA, the CDR3 is TGTGCCTGGAGTGCGAATTCACCCCTCCACTTT. Translated: CAWSANSPLHF.

The genes are TRBV18 and TRBJ1-4, with D unclear. The V end was cut by 4 bases, the J end by 4 bases, with 7 bases between. The CDR3 has 13 residues. The germline CDR1 and CDR2 sequences are KGHSH and LQKENI. This CDR3 reads CASSRRDNEKLFF. The CDR3 DNA sequence: TGTGCCAGCTCACGGAGGGATAATGAAAAACTGTTTTTT. The whole variable domain, remainder taken from reference TRBV18 and TRBJ1-4, is NAGVMQNPRHLVRRRGQEARLRCSPMKGHSHVYWYRQLPEEGLKFMVYLQKENIIDESGMPKERFSAEFPKEGPSILRIQQVVRGDSAAYFCASSRRDNEKLFFGSGTQLSVL.

The chain couples TRBV6-5 to TRBJ1-2, with 7 bases that match TRBD1. This CDR3 spans 12 amino acids. V dropped 2 bases and J dropped 7; count of bases not matched to a gene: 1. Germline V gene lookup returns CDR1 MNHEY and CDR2 SVGAGI. CDR3 in amino acids: CASSYNRGGYTF. The CDR3 coding sequence is TGTGCCAGCAGTTACAACAGGGGTGGCTACACCTTC.

The chain employs TRBV27 and TRBJ2-1; TRBD2 agrees at 7 bases. This CDR3 comprises 17 residues. J gave up 2 bases and V 0 bases, and 7 bases lay outside the gene matches. Germline CDR1 and CDR2: MNHEY and SMNVEV (reference sequence). The CDR3 protein is CASSLSTSVSPYNEQFF. In nucleotides, the CDR3 is TGTGCCAGCAGTTTATCCACTAGCGTTTCCCCCTACAATGAGCAGTTCTTC.

This chain joins TRBV7-2 and TRBJ2-2; D is possibly TRBD2 (5 bases). Germline assignment: CDR1 SGHTA and CDR2 FQGNSA. Trimming left V 4 bases short and J 7 bases short, with 13 bases between. This CDR3 region has 14 residues. The CDR3 region is CASSSGYRIGELFF. CDR3 nucleotides: TGTGCCAGCAGCTCGGGATACAGAATCGGGGAGCTGTTTTTT.

The rearrangement joins TRBV2 to TRBJ2-1, with TRBD1 matching 7 bases. This CDR3 has 17 amino acids. CDR1 and CDR2 from the germline V gene are SNHLY and FYNNEI. V shed 3 bases, J shed 2 bases, and the junction held 10 bases outside the gene matches. The CDR3 here is CASSDILTGTTYNEQFF. Here the CDR3 DNA reads TGTGCCAGCAGTGATATATTGACAGGGACAACCTACAATGAGCAGTTCTTC.

This clone has only one observation. V and J are TRBV4-3 and TRBJ2-7, with D possibly being TRBD2 (6 bases). Germline-derived CDR1 and CDR2 are LGHNA and YSLEER. The CDR3 consists of 13 residues. V lost 4 bases to trimming and J lost 6 bases, with 13 bases between them. CDR3 region: CASSRAGNGEQYF. In nucleotides, the CDR3 is TGCGCCAGCAGCCGGGCGGGAAATGGCGAGCAGTACTTC.

This clone was seen once. The chain couples TRBV28 to TRBJ1-1; D unclear. Germline V CDR1 and CDR2: MDHEN, SYDVKM. Trimming stripped 6 bases from V and 8 bases from J, with 13 bases between. The CDR3 sequence is 12 residues long. CDR3 bases: TGTGCCAGCAGGCTAGAGGCCAGAGAAGCTTTCTTT. Protein: CASRLEAREAFF.

The chain combines TRBV28 with TRBJ1-1, with 7 nucleotides matching TRBD1. Trimming took 7 bases from V and 7 from J; bases not matched to a gene: 12. Germline CDR1 reads MDHEN; CDR2 reads SYDVKM. The CDR3 contains 14 residues. In DNA form, the CDR3 reads TGTGCCAGCAAGGGGGCCGTGATCGTTAGTGAAGCTTTCTTT. Its translation: CASKGAVIVSEAFF.

The chain uses TRBV11-1 and TRBJ2-1, with 8 positions matching TRBD2. J lost 9 bases, V lost 2 bases, and 9 bases had no gene match. The CDR3 totals 15 residues. Germline V gives CDR1 SGHAT, CDR2 FQDESV (reference sequence). The CDR3 reads CASSLISMAGGEQFF. Here the CDR3 DNA reads TGTGCCAGCAGCTTAATTAGCATGGCGGGAGGTGAGCAGTTCTTC.

This clone appeared once. This sequence joins TRBV7-9 and TRBJ1-6; 7 bases map to TRBD1. After removal of 6 bases from V and 12 bases from J, the junction contained 8 bases not matched to a gene. Germline V gives CDR1 SEHNR, CDR2 FQNEAQ (reference sequence). This CDR3 is 13 amino acids long. The CDR3 spells CASSLTGYEPLHF. CDR3 DNA sequence: TGTGCCAGCAGTCTGACAGGGTACGAACCCCTCCACTTT.

The V and J genes are TRBV20-1 and TRBJ1-5; unclear D gene. The germline V gene has CDR1 DFQATT and CDR2 SNEGSKA (reference sequence). CDR3 size: 14 residues. The ends were cut back, 3 bases at V and 2 bases at J, with 11 bases in the middle. CDR3 sequence (DNA): TGCAGTGCTAGTGGAGTCGGGGGCAATCAGCCCCAGCATTTT. Its translation is CSASGVGGNQPQHF.

J is TRBJ2-1 and V is TRBV7-2; 12 bases align to TRBD2. There are 17 residues in the CDR3. The V segment lost 5 bases and the J segment 5 bases; nucleotides outside the gene matches: 10. Germline V gene data show CDR1 as SGHTA and CDR2 as FQGNSA. This CDR3 reads CASSKRLAGAINNEQFF. CDR3 nucleotide sequence: TGTGCCAGCAGCAAAAGACTAGCGGGGGCGATTAACAATGAGCAGTTCTTC.